The 12 T cell receptor beta chains below come from one sample, sequenced in a study of shared clonotypes between healthy human individuals. Naive CD8 cells were CD45RO-negative, positively selected for CCR7, excluding terminally differentiated effector memory CD45RA+ cells. The table came from immunoSEQ multiplex PCR; TCRdb's copy has only in-frame clones and leaves some out. This sample has millions of clones, with roughly 94% found just once. Sequenced: naive CD8+ T cells sorted from blood. The receptors originated from a man younger than 35 in good health.

The J gene is TRBJ2-7, the V gene TRBV19; TRBD2 aligns across 11 bases. Germline V CDR1 and CDR2: LNHDA, SQIVND (reference sequence). CDR3 length: 17 residues. J lost 4 bases, V lost 3 bases, and 11 bases had no gene match. Written as DNA, the CDR3 is TGTGCCAGTAGTATCCTGCCGCCTAGCGGGGGGCCATACGAGCAGTACTTC. It encodes CASSILPPSGGPYEQYF.

Comments on this clone: This CDR3 is also generated by other DNA sequences in the sample. The chain links TRBV9 to TRBJ1-1; D call uncertain. Germline values: CDR1 SGDLS, CDR2 YYNGEE. This CDR3 contains 12 residues. The V gene lost 3 bases and the J gene lost 4 bases, with 7 bases spanning the gap. In nucleotides, the CDR3 is TGTGCCAGCAGCGGGGGAGGCACTGAAGCTTTCTTT. Encoded protein: CASSGGGTEAFF.

This clone was seen a single time. The rearrangement links TRBV13 to TRBJ1-2, with TRBD1 matching over 11 bases. CDR1 is PRHDT, CDR2 FYEKMQ, per germline (reference sequence). CDR3 size: 15 residues. V was clipped by 4 bases and J by 3 bases; unmatched bases: 4. The CDR3, as DNA: TGTGCCAGCAGCTCATCGGGACAGGGGGACTATGGCTACACCTTC. It is translated as CASSSSGQGDYGYTF. Combining the CDR3 with reference TRBV13 and TRBJ1-2 gives the whole variable domain AAGVIQSPRHLIKEKRETATLKCYPIPRHDTVYWYQQGPGQDPQFLISFYEKMQSDKGSIPDRFSAQQFSDYHSELNMSSLELGDSALYFCASSSSGQGDYGYTFGSGTRLTVV.

V gene TRBV9 combines with J gene TRBJ1-1, with D uncertain. The CDR3 spans 15 residues. Germline V gives CDR1 SGDLS, CDR2 YYNGEE. V lost 2 bases to trimming and J lost 2 bases, with 13 bases between them. CDR3 region: CASSVDPGPNTEAFF. CDR3 nucleotide sequence: TGTGCCAGCAGCGTTGATCCGGGCCCTAACACTGAAGCTTTCTTT.

The chain links TRBV7-8 to TRBJ1-2, with TRBD1 matching 8 bases. Germline CDR1 reads SGHVS; CDR2 reads FQNEAQ. This CDR3 has 16 residues. The trim removed 1 base at V and 6 bases at J, leaving 10 bases unmatched. The CDR3: CASSLGGTGGLDGYTF. In nucleotides, the CDR3 is TGTGCCAGCAGCTTAGGCGGAACAGGGGGTCTAGATGGCTACACCTTC.

Of note for this clone: Other nucleotide sequences in the sample specify the same CDR3. The chain couples TRBV5-1 to TRBJ2-7, with a weak D call TRBD1 (5 bases). The CDR3 has 13 amino acids. Germline loops: CDR1 SGHRS, CDR2 YFSETQ. With 8 bases removed from V and 1 base from J, the gap between germline ends came to 13 bases. In DNA form, the CDR3 reads TGCGCCAGTTCCGAAGGGGTTTCCTACGAGCAGTACTTC. Translating gives CASSEGVSYEQYF.

The chain uses TRBV5-4 and TRBJ1-1, with D uncertain. Between the trimmed V and J ends, which lost 8 bases and 1 base, there was a span of 9 bases. This CDR3 spans 12 amino acids. From germline, CDR1 is SGHNT and CDR2 YYREEE (reference sequence). CDR3 residues: CASKSENTEAFF. For the CDR3, the DNA is TGTGCCAGTAAATCGGAGAACACTGAAGCTTTCTTT.

In regard to this clone: The junction departs from germline at one end; a sequencing error may be responsible. The sample carries other DNA sequences with the same CDR3. The chain couples TRBV5-6 to TRBJ2-7; weak D call: TRBD2 (7 bases). CDR1 and CDR2 (germline): SGHDT, YYEEEE. This CDR3 comprises 13 residues. This CDR3 is CASNLGGGYEQYF. In nucleotides, the CDR3 is TGTGCCAGCAACTTGGGAGGGGGCTACGAGCAGTACTTC.

This chain uses TRBV18 with TRBJ1-1, with 7 bases identical to TRBD1. Germline CDR1 reads KGHSH; CDR2 reads LQKENI. CDR3 length: 13 amino acids. Trimming cost V 5 bases and J 4 bases; bases outside gene matches: 4. The CDR3 DNA reads as TGTGCCAGCTCAGCAGGGGGGCGCACTGAAGCTTTCTTT. Residues: CASSAGGRTEAFF.

This chain joins TRBV7-9 and TRBJ1-2; D is perhaps TRBD1 (5 bases). Germline V gene lookup returns CDR1 SEHNR and CDR2 FQNEAQ (reference sequence). This CDR3 is 14 amino acids long. Trimming left V 5 bases short and J 3 bases short, with 13 bases between. The CDR3 sequence: CASSTVTAHYGYTF. Written as DNA, the CDR3 is TGTGCCAGCAGCACCGTGACAGCCCACTATGGCTACACCTTC.

The rearrangement joins TRBV4-2 to TRBJ2-7; D call uncertain. V lost 1 base and J 3 bases, leaving 10 bases between the germline ends. Per germline, CDR1 LGHNA and CDR2 YNFKEQ. The CDR3 length is 14 residues. DNA of the CDR3: TGTGCCAGCAGCCAAGGTCTAGAGATCTACGAGCAGTACTTC. It translates to CASSQGLEIYEQYF.

With regard to this clone: This sample includes further DNA sequences coding for the same CDR3. This chain joins TRBV5-6 and TRBJ2-2, with D maybe TRBD1 (5 bases). The V gene's germline CDR1 is SGHDT and CDR2 YYEEEE. Trimming pared 0 bases from V and 4 bases from J, leaving 13 bases between. There are 16 residues in the CDR3. Here the CDR3 reads CASSLAPGWGTGELFF. DNA of the CDR3: TGTGCCAGCAGCTTGGCCCCAGGGTGGGGCACCGGGGAGCTGTTTTTT. The full variable domain, rest sourced from reference TRBV5-6 and TRBJ2-2, is DAGVTQSPTHLIKTRGQQVTLRCSPKSGHDTVSWYQQALGQGPQFIFQYYEEEERQRGNFPDRFSGHQFPNYSSELNVNALLLGDSALYLCASSLAPGWGTGELFFGEGSRLTVL.